This TCR beta chain was identified in a study of T cells in Graves' hyperthyroidism and ophthalmopathy. Amplification of TCR beta CDR3 regions was performed using RNA transcripts as template. An initial round of RT-PCR targeting the TCR CDR3 relied on the HTBI primer set. TCRdb reprocessed the multiplex PCR reads with MiXCR, giving one entry per CDR3 protein. The sample records about 380,000 distinct CDR3 sequences, around 18% being singletons. This clonotype was counted ten times or more. Its antigen is not known. Looked up from germline, CDR1 is LGHDT and CDR2 is YNNKEL (reference sequence). The CDR3 is 14 residues long. The V end was cut by 0 bases, the J end by 6 bases, with 8 bases between. Findings and caveats of the study: Among clonotypes expanded in thyroid above 0.001, most were also found in blood. Ophthalmopathy was model-predicted a median roughly six months pre-onset.

V is TRBV3-1 and J is TRBJ2-2; no clear D gene. The TCR was taken from a man between 18 and 35 years old with Graves' ophthalmopathy. The sequencing sample was made of blood. CDR3 bases: TGTGCCAGCAGCCAAGATTTGGGCTCCGGGGAGCTGTTTTTT. This gives the protein CASSQDLGSGELFF.